The clone carrying this T cell receptor (beta chain) has more than one count but fewer than ten. Its antigen is undetermined. With template switching, a universal primer site was added, and the cDNA carried unique molecular identifiers. TCRdb ran MiXCR on the 5' RACE reads and lists one entry per CDR3 protein. This sample yields 1.5 million to 2 million distinct CDR3 sequences, of which less than 40% are seen a single time; approximately 0.25% belongs to the top ten. Trimming removed 8 bases from V and 8 bases from J, with 21 bases in between. Germline V gene sequence: CDR1 SGHTA, CDR2 FQGNSA. The CDR3 length is 14 residues. The data were obtained in a study of identical twins. Study-wide findings and caveats: Fewer insertions marked abundant cord blood beta clonotypes; young adult naive trended weakly, memory not at all. Analyses based on zero insertions could be partly confounded by invariant MAIT and iNKT cells.

Healthy Caucasians, and only they, were the donors. The rearrangement links TRBV7-2 to TRBJ1-2, with D tentatively TRBD1 (5 bases). The receptor was derived from a newborn girl in good health. Source material: cord blood. The CDR3 loop is CASFQGVPFRGYTF. CDR3 sequence (DNA): TGTGCCAGCTTCCAAGGGGTCCCCTTCCGGGGCTACACCTTC.